This entry concerns a single TCR beta chain. The target antigen is unknown. TCRdb analysed the 5' RACE reads with MiXCR anew, one entry per CDR3 protein. The sample yields tens of thousands of distinct CDR3 sequences, approximately 4.5% seen once. This entry comes from a study of neurological immune-mediated disorders. Overall study results and limits: Any association between clinical or MRI features and the multiple sclerosis repertoire cluster was absent. Phylogenetic analysis grouped 18 of 34 multiple sclerosis patients' repertoires together, suggesting a possible repertoire signature.

Source material was 2 million unsorted PBMCs, stored at -80 °C in RNAlater. V lost 3 bases and J 8 bases, leaving 12 bases between the germline ends. Germline CDR1 reads MNHEY; CDR2 reads SVGAGI. The CDR3 runs to 13 residues. This receptor was identified in a woman aged 55-70 years with multiple sclerosis. The V and J genes are TRBV6-5 and TRBJ2-3, with D perhaps matching TRBD2 (6 bases). Sequencing was performed on PBMCs. CDR3 in DNA: TGTGCCAGCAGTTATGCCCCCGGGGGTACGCAGTATTTT. This encodes CASSYAPGGTQYF.